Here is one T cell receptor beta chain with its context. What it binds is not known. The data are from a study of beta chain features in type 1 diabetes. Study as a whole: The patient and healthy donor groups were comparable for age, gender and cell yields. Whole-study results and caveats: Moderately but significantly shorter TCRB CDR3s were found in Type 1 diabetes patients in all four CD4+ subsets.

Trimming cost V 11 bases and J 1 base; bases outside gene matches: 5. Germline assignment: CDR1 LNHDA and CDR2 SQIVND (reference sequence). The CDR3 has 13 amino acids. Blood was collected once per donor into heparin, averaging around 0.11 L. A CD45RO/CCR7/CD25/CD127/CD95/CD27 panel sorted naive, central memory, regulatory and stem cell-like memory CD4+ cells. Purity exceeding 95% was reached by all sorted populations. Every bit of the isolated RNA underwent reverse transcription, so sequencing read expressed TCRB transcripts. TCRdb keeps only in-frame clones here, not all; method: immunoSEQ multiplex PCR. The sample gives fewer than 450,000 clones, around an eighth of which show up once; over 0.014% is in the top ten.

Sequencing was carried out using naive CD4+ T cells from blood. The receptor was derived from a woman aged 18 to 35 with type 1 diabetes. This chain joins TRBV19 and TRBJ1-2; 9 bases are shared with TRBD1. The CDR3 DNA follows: TGTGCCGTACGGGACAGGGTTAACTATGGCTACACCTTC. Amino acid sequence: CAVRDRVNYGYTF.